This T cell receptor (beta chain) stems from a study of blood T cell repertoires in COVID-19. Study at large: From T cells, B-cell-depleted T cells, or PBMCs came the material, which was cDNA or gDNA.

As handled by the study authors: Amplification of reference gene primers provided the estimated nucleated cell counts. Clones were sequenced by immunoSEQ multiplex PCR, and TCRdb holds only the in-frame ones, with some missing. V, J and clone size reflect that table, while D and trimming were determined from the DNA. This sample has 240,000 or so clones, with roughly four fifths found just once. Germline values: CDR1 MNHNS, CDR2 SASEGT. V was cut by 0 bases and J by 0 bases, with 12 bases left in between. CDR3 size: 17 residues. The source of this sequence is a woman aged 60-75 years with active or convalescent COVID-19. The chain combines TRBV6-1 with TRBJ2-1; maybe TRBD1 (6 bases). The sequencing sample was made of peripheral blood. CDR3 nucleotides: TGTGCCAGCAGTGAAGCGAGGCAGGGGCGCTCCTACAATGAGCAGTTCTTC. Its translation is CASSEARQGRSYNEQFF.